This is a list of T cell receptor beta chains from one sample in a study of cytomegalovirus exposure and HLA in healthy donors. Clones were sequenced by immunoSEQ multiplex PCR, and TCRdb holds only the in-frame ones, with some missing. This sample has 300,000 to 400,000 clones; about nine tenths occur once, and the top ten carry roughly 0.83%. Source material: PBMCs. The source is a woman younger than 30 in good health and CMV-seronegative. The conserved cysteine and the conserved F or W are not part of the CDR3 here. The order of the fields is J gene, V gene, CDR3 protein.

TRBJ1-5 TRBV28 ASSLFEGVTPQH
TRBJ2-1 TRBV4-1 ASSRFLPGLAGGKNEQF
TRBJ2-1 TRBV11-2 ASSSPGGASGGGEQF
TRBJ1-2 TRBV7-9 ASSLAPGGTYGYT
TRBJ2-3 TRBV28 ASSFPWTSGGAPGADTQY
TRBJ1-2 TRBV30 AWSVLNSANYGYT
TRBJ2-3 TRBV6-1 ASSEAGGAGRDTQY
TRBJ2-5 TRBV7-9 ASSLNGAQETQY
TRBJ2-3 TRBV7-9 ASRPTSGGAGVADTQY
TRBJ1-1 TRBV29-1 SAGQVNTEAF
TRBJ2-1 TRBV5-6 ASRARGGFEQF
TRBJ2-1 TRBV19 ASSMTPGQVLYNEQF
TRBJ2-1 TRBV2 ASSPSSGGMENEQF
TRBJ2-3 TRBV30 AWRAWDWGTVDTQY
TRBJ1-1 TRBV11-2 ASSLHGTHTEAF
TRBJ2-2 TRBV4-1 ASSQVGGNTGELF
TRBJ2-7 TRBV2 ASSDPPDRQLREQY
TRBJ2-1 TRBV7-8 ASSLLSVSGRYDNEQF
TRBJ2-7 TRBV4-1 ASSQGEAYEQY
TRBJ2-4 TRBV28 ASSSKRGLGAKNIQY
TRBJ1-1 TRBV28 ASRQGITEAF
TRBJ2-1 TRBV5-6 ASSLPARNEQF
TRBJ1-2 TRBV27 ASSLLGEGVNYGYT
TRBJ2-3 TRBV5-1 ASSLRGSDTDTQY
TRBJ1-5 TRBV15 ATSSGQGRLYQPQH
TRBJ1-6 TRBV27 ASRTLNSPLH
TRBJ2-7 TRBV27 ASSFAASSYEQY
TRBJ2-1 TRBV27 ASSPSAGSYNEQF
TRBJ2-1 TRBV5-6 ASSLVTSDYNEQF
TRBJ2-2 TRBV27 ASSPLARVNTGELF
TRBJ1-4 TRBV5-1 ASSWAGIGGNEKLF
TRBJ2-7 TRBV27 ASSSLALLYEQY
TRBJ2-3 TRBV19 NGTDTQY
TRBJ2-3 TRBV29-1 SVDGARTSTDTQY
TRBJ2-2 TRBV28 ASSFLTVENTGELF
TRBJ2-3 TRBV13 ASSTRLAARDTQY
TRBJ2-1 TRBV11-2 ASSLSSGRLNEQF
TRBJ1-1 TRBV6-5 ASRTGGPPTEAF
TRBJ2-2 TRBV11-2 AYQGGSNTGELF
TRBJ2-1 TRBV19 ASIRGPEQF
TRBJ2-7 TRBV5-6 ASSLAAVASEQY
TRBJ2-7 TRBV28 ASSPPTGSYEQY
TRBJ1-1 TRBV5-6 ASSFPGAEAF
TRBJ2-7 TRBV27 ASSETSGLGEQY
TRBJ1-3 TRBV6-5 ATMGTGFGNTIY
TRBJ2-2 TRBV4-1 ASSQVRGGATGELF
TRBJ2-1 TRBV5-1 ASSSGESGSYNEQF
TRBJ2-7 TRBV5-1 ASSFGSGGAISYEQY
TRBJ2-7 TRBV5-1 ASSFWTSASYEQY
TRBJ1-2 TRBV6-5 ASSSRQGAYGYT
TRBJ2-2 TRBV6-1 ASRTTGANTGELF
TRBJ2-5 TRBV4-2 ASSQGGLAGTQETQY
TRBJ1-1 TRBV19 ASSILGDTEAF
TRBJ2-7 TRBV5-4 ASSTLGLSVSYEQY
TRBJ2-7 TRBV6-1 ASSEAYRDNEQY
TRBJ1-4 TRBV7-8 ASSPGGGADNEKLF
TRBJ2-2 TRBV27 ASSLYRGGATGELF